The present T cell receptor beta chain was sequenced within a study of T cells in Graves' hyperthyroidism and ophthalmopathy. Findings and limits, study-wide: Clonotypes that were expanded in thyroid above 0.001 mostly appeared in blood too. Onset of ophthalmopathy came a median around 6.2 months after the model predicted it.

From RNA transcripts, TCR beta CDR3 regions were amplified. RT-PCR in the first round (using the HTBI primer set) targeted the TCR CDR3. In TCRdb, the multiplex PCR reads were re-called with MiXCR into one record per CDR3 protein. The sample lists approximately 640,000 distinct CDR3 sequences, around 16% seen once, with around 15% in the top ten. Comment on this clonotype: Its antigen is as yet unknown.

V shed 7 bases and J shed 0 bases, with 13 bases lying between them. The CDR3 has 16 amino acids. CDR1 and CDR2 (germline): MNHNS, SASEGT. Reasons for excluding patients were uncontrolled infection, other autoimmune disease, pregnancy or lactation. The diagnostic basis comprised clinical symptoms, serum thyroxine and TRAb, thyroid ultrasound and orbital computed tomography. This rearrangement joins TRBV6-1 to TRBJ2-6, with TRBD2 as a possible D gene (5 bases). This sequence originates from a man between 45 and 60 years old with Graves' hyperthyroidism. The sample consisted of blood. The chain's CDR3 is CASTLAGPSGANVLTF. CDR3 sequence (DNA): TGTGCCAGCACCCTGGCGGGCCCCTCTGGGGCCAACGTCCTGACTTTC.